Listed below are T cell receptor beta chains from one sample, sequenced in a study of molecular identifiers for immune sequencing clone quantification. TCRdb fed the PCR reads into MiXCR, producing one record per CDR3 protein. Here the sample spans over 55,000 distinct CDR3 sequences, about 17% being singletons. The sample taken for sequencing was naive CD8+ T cells from blood, with Jurkat cell RNA spiked in. The receptors were sampled from a human donor in good health. Some libraries in this study had Jurkat cell RNA spiked in. Both conserved end residues are part of each CDR3. Each record gives: CDR3 protein, CDR3 DNA, D gene, V gene, clone size, J gene. The D gene is left open where the match is weak. Size is stated for part of the rows, as once, few or many counts, or as a class when the clone is expanded.

CDR3: CASSLLAGVDYEQYF; DNA: TGCGCCAGCAGCCTACTAGCGGGAGTGGACTACGAGCAGTACTTC; D: TRBD2; V: TRBV4-1; size: many; J: TRBJ2-7
CDR3: CATSDAGTPTYEQYF; DNA: TGTGCCACCAGTGACGCCGGGACACCGACCTACGAGCAGTACTTC; D: NA; V: TRBV24-1; size: few; J: TRBJ2-7
CDR3: CASRAGQGETYEQYF; DNA: TGTGCCAGCAGGGCGGGACAGGGGGAAACCTACGAGCAGTACTTC; D: TRBD1; V: TRBV6-1; size: few; J: TRBJ2-7
CDR3: CASRDINTGELFF; DNA: TGTGCCAGCCGGGACATAAACACCGGGGAGCTGTTTTTT; D: NA; V: TRBV6-4; size: NA; J: TRBJ2-2
CDR3: CASSLAGTSRGNEQFF; DNA: TGTGCCAGCAGCTTAGCCGGGACTAGTCGTGGCAATGAGCAGTTCTTC; D: TRBD2; V: TRBV7-9; size: many; J: TRBJ2-1
CDR3: CSAESGDTYEQYF; DNA: TGCAGCGCTGAATCGGGCGATACCTACGAGCAGTACTTC; D: NA; V: TRBV29-1; size: many; J: TRBJ2-7
CDR3: CSVEEVFGTTDTQYF; DNA: TGCAGCGTTGAAGAAGTTTTTGGGACCACAGATACGCAGTATTTT; D: NA; V: TRBV29-1; size: many; J: TRBJ2-3
CDR3: CASSQGVYEQYF; DNA: TGTGCCAGCAGTCAAGGGGTCTACGAGCAGTACTTC; D: NA; V: TRBV27; size: many; J: TRBJ2-7
CDR3: CASSLEALNEQFF; DNA: TGTGCCAGTTCCCTTGAGGCCCTCAATGAGCAGTTCTTC; D: NA; V: TRBV28; size: many; J: TRBJ2-1
CDR3: CASSLGMGTDTQYF; DNA: TGTGCCAGCAGTTTAGGGATGGGCACAGATACGCAGTATTTT; D: NA; V: TRBV27; size: many; J: TRBJ2-3
CDR3: CASSPGTSHDEQYF; DNA: TGTGCCAGCAGCCCGGGGACTAGTCACGACGAGCAGTACTTC; D: TRBD2; V: TRBV9; size: many; J: TRBJ2-7
CDR3: CSVDPFLEANYGYTF; DNA: TGCAGCGTCGACCCTTTTCTTGAGGCTAACTATGGCTACACCTTC; D: NA; V: TRBV29-1; size: many; J: TRBJ1-2
CDR3: CASRDRGHEQFF; DNA: TGTGCCAGCAGGGACAGGGGCCATGAGCAGTTCTTC; D: TRBD1; V: TRBV25-1; size: many; J: TRBJ2-1
CDR3: CASSQDRVATEAFF; DNA: TGCGCCAGCAGCCAGGACAGGGTGGCCACTGAAGCTTTCTTT; D: TRBD1; V: TRBV4-1; size: many; J: TRBJ1-1
CDR3: CSVRKTEGGNGYTF; DNA: TGCAGCGTTAGGAAGACAGAGGGGGGGAATGGCTACACCTTC; D: NA; V: TRBV29-1; size: NA; J: TRBJ1-2
CDR3: CASSWGVSPGRETQYF; DNA: TGTGCCAGCAGCTGGGGTGTAAGTCCGGGACGAGAGACCCAGTACTTC; D: NA; V: TRBV5-3; size: NA; J: TRBJ2-5
CDR3: CASSRGPNEQFF; DNA: TGTGCCAGCAGCCGCGGACCAAATGAGCAGTTCTTC; D: NA; V: TRBV11-2; size: many; J: TRBJ2-1
CDR3: CASSWGTSGNEQFF; DNA: TGTGCCAGTAGTTGGGGGACTAGCGGCAATGAGCAGTTCTTC; D: TRBD2; V: TRBV19; size: few; J: TRBJ2-1
CDR3: CASSLIGQAYEQYF; DNA: TGTGCCAGCAGTTTGATTGGACAGGCCTACGAGCAGTACTTC; D: TRBD1; V: TRBV12-3/TRBV12-4; size: few; J: TRBJ2-7
CDR3: CASSMGTDTQYF; DNA: TGTGCCAGTAGTATGGGTACTGATACGCAGTATTTT; D: NA; V: TRBV19; size: NA; J: TRBJ2-3
CDR3: CSAEAGWAGEQYF; DNA: TGCAGTGCTGAAGCGGGTTGGGCGGGGGAGCAGTACTTC; D: NA; V: TRBV20-1; size: many; J: TRBJ2-7
CDR3: CASSPPGGYNEQFF; DNA: TGTGCCAGCAGCCCACCGGGAGGCTACAATGAGCAGTTCTTC; D: TRBD2; V: TRBV7-9; size: NA; J: TRBJ2-1
CDR3: CAWNDGAGSPLHF; DNA: TGTGCCTGGAACGACGGCGCAGGATCACCCCTCCACTTT; D: NA; V: TRBV30; size: many; J: TRBJ1-6
CDR3: CSARDTHSTWGDTQYF; DNA: TGCAGTGCTAGAGATACACACTCGACCTGGGGAGATACGCAGTATTTT; D: NA; V: TRBV20-1; size: NA; J: TRBJ2-3
CDR3: CASSSIENTEAFF; DNA: TGCGCCAGCAGCTCCATTGAGAACACTGAAGCTTTCTTT; D: NA; V: TRBV5-1; size: many; J: TRBJ1-1
CDR3: CACLSGANVLTF; DNA: TGTGCCTGTCTCTCTGGGGCCAACGTCCTGACTTTC; D: NA; V: TRBV30; size: many; J: TRBJ2-6
CDR3: CASSKSPSGTGGNEQETQYF; DNA: TGTGCCAGCAGTAAATCCCCCTCCGGGACAGGGGGCAATGAACAAGAGACCCAGTACTTC; D: TRBD1; V: TRBV12-3/TRBV12-4; size: many; J: TRBJ2-5
CDR3: CASNAYNEQFF; DNA: TGTGCCAGCAACGCCTACAATGAGCAGTTCTTC; D: NA; V: TRBV6-2/TRBV6-3; size: many; J: TRBJ2-1
CDR3: CASSSSTWFGNTIYF; DNA: TGTGCCAGCAGCAGCAGCACGTGGTTTGGAAACACCATATATTTT; D: NA; V: TRBV21-1; size: many; J: TRBJ1-3
CDR3: CASSHYRGEQFF; DNA: TGTGCCAGCAGTCATTATCGCGGTGAGCAGTTCTTC; D: NA; V: TRBV6-5; size: many; J: TRBJ2-1
CDR3: CASSLDWVAAFF; DNA: TGTGCCAGCAGCTTAGATTGGGTGGCAGCTTTCTTT; D: NA; V: TRBV7-9; size: many; J: TRBJ1-1
CDR3: CASSNELAGYDEQFF; DNA: TGTGCCAGCAGCAATGAACTAGCGGGATACGATGAGCAGTTCTTC; D: TRBD2; V: TRBV7-3; size: NA; J: TRBJ2-1
CDR3: CASSLRSYNEQFF; DNA: TGTGCCAGCAGTTTACGCTCCTACAATGAGCAGTTCTTC; D: NA; V: TRBV28; size: few; J: TRBJ2-1
CDR3: CASSLVANPYNEQFF; DNA: TGTGCCAGCAGCTTAGTAGCGAACCCCTACAATGAGCAGTTCTTC; D: NA; V: TRBV11-3; size: NA; J: TRBJ2-1
CDR3: CASSMGLGINEQYF; DNA: TGTGCCAGTAGTATGGGCCTTGGGATCAACGAGCAGTACTTC; D: NA; V: TRBV19; size: many; J: TRBJ2-7
CDR3: CASSESGPGGIHNEQFF; DNA: TGCGCCAGCAGTGAGTCTGGTCCAGGGGGTATCCACAATGAGCAGTTCTTC; D: TRBD1; V: TRBV10-2; size: once; J: TRBJ2-1
CDR3: CASSLPHPSTGQGYNEQFF; DNA: TGTGCCAGCAGCCTACCCCACCCTTCAACGGGACAGGGTTACAATGAGCAGTTCTTC; D: TRBD1; V: TRBV5-6; size: many; J: TRBJ2-1
CDR3: CASSSGTSGSYEQYF; DNA: TGTGCCAGCAGCTCCGGGACTAGCGGATCCTACGAGCAGTACTTC; D: TRBD2; V: TRBV7-9; size: many; J: TRBJ2-7
CDR3: CASSSSPGATEAFF; DNA: TGTGCCAGCAGTTCCTCCCCGGGGGCCACTGAAGCTTTCTTT; D: NA; V: TRBV27; size: many; J: TRBJ1-1
CDR3: CASSLEYSSSYEQYF; DNA: TGTGCCAGCAGCTTAGAGTACAGCAGCTCCTACGAGCAGTACTTC; D: NA; V: TRBV13; size: many; J: TRBJ2-7
CDR3: CASSLRPGAPLGAFF; DNA: TGTGCCAGCAGTTTACGACCAGGGGCGCCCTTGGGGGCTTTCTTT; D: NA; V: TRBV27; size: few; J: TRBJ1-1
CDR3: CASSGSYNEQFF; DNA: TGTGCCAGCAGCGGCTCCTACAATGAGCAGTTCTTC; D: NA; V: TRBV7-9; size: few; J: TRBJ2-1
CDR3: CASGQGVQPKHF; DNA: TGTGCCAGCGGACAGGGTGTTCAGCCCAAGCATTTT; D: TRBD1; V: TRBV12-3/TRBV12-4; size: NA; J: TRBJ1-5
CDR3: CASSQMSYNEQFF; DNA: TGCGCCAGCAGCCAAATGTCCTACAATGAGCAGTTCTTC; D: NA; V: TRBV4-3; size: few; J: TRBJ2-1